This passage covers 25 T cell receptor beta chains from one sample sequenced in a study of T-cell memory formation after mild COVID-19. Via MiXCR, TCRdb re-called the 5' RACE reads, giving one row per CDR3 protein. Among under 450,000 distinct CDR3 sequences listed, 20% to 30% were seen once. The sample was PBMCs or a T cell subset sorted from them (not recorded which). These receptors were collected from an adult woman who had mild COVID-19 (a few samples of this study predate the infection). Cell type and time point are not known.

The table lists this clonotype with a few counts. This sequence joins TRBV20-1 and TRBJ2-1; 11 positions match TRBD2. Germline V gene sequence: CDR1 DFQATT, CDR2 SNEGSKA (reference sequence). The CDR3 covers 16 residues. V trimming: 6 bases; J trimming: 9 bases; junction bases outside the gene matches: 16. The CDR3 spells CSAIKGLAVTFSEQFF. The CDR3 region has the DNA TGCAGTGCGATAAAGGGACTAGCGGTAACCTTCAGTGAGCAGTTCTTC.

This clonotype was seen at least ten times. The CDR3 DNA reads as TGTGCCAGCAGCCCGGCGGGGTTAGCGGGATCCTACGAGCAGTACTTC. Translation gives CASSPAGLAGSYEQYF. The rearrangement links TRBV7-9 to TRBJ2-7; TRBD2 matches at 8 bases. Germline V gene sequence: CDR1 SEHNR, CDR2 FQNEAQ (reference sequence). V lost 5 bases to trimming and J lost 1 base; unmatched junction nucleotides: 10. This CDR3 has 16 amino acids. The full variable domain, rest sourced from reference TRBV7-9 and TRBJ2-7, is DTGVSQNPRHKITKRGQNVTFRCDPISEHNRLYWYRQTLGQGPEFLTYFQNEAQLEKSRLLSDRFSAERPKGSFSTLEIQRTEQGDSAMYLCASSPAGLAGSYEQYFGPGTRLTVT.

V and J are TRBV5-1 and TRBJ2-7, with 8 bases matching TRBD1. The V gene end was trimmed by 6 bases and the J gene end by 3 bases; junction bases not matched to a gene: 11. This CDR3 contains 15 residues. Germline V gene sequence: CDR1 SGHRS, CDR2 YFSETQ. Written as DNA, the CDR3 is TGCGCCAGCACCTGGGGGATGGACAGGGTCTACGAGCAGTACTTC. Translated, it gives CASTWGMDRVYEQYF.

The rearrangement uses TRBV20-1 and TRBJ2-1; D gene ambiguous. V was clipped by 2 bases and J by 1 base, with 15 bases between them. This CDR3 comprises 16 residues. Germline V gene data show CDR1 as DFQATT and CDR2 as SNEGSKA (reference sequence). This CDR3 is CSARPPADTSYNEQFF. DNA of the CDR3: TGCAGTGCTAGACCGCCGGCAGATACTTCCTACAATGAGCAGTTCTTC.

The rearrangement links TRBV4-1 to TRBJ1-4; no reliable D call. Germline V CDR1 and CDR2: MGHRA, YSYEKL. V was trimmed by 0 bases and J by 9 bases, leaving 14 bases between them. The CDR3 is 15 amino acids. The CDR3 DNA is TGCGCCAGCAGCCAAGACGACTACACACCAAAAAAACTGTTTTTT. Translating gives CASSQDDYTPKKLFF.

V usage is TRBV12-3 or TRBV12-4 and J usage is TRBJ2-1, with 9 nucleotides matching TRBD2. V lost 7 bases to trimming and J lost 6 bases; unmatched junction nucleotides: 10. The CDR3 is 15 residues long. CDR3 sequence (DNA): TGTGCCAGCAAGAAAGCGGGAGGCGAGGGCAATGAGCAGTTCTTC. It yields the protein CASKKAGGEGNEQFF.

This clonotype was counted a few times. J is TRBJ2-1 and V is TRBV29-1; D might be TRBD2 (5 bases). The CDR3 consists of 9 residues. CDR1 and CDR2 from the germline V gene are SQVTM and ANQGSEA. The V end lost 7 bases, the J end lost 10 bases, and 8 bases lay between the germline ends. The CDR3 bases are TGCAGCGCCGGGGAGGAGCAGTTCTTC. This codes for CSAGEEQFF.

This sequence joins TRBV29-1 and TRBJ2-1, with 8 bases fitting TRBD2. Germline V gene data show CDR1 as SQVTM and CDR2 as ANQGSEA. Unmatched junction bases numbered 12, after V lost 7 bases and J lost 7 bases. The CDR3 length is 14 residues. The DNA of the CDR3 is TGCAGCGCAGTCACCGGGACTAGGGGGAATGAGCAGTTCTTC. Protein sequence: CSAVTGTRGNEQFF.

The V call is TRBV20-1, the J call TRBJ2-7; 13 bases map to TRBD2. The germline V gene has CDR1 DFQATT and CDR2 SNEGSKA (reference sequence). The CDR3 covers 16 residues. V dropped 6 bases and J dropped 3; count of bases not matched to a gene: 11. CDR3 sequence reads: CSAPRTSGRRGYEQYF. CDR3 DNA: TGCAGTGCCCCTCGGACTAGCGGGAGAAGAGGCTACGAGCAGTACTTC.

In this sample, this clonotype turned up a few times. The chain is built from TRBV24-1 and TRBJ1-1; unclear D gene. Trimming cost V 9 bases and J 4 bases, with 14 bases left between them. Germline V gene data show CDR1 as KGHDR and CDR2 as SFDVKD. This CDR3 comprises 13 residues. The CDR3 region has the DNA TGTGCCACCTCTGTCACTTCTGGCACTGAAGCTTTCTTT. Amino acid sequence: CATSVTSGTEAFF.

The chain is built from TRBV5-4 and TRBJ2-2; TRBD2 matches 8 bases. CDR1 and CDR2 from the germline V gene are SGHNT and YYREEE (reference sequence). This CDR3 has 15 residues. The junction had 8 bases not matched to a gene; V was cut back by 3 bases and J by 7 bases. The CDR3 here is CASSSLAGRGGELFF. The DNA for the CDR3 is TGTGCCAGCAGCTCATTAGCGGGAAGGGGCGGGGAGCTGTTTTTT.

V and J are TRBV5-1 and TRBJ2-1, with 10 bases matching TRBD2. This CDR3 has 14 residues. After removal of 4 bases from V and 10 bases from J, the junction contained 8 bases not matched to a gene. The germline gives CDR1 SGHRS, CDR2 YFSETQ. In DNA form, the CDR3 reads TGCGCCAGCAGCGGAGGACTAGCGGATCGCGAGCAGTTCTTC. As protein: CASSGGLADREQFF.

This clonotype came up a few times. The chain carries TRBV25-1 and TRBJ1-1, with a weak D call TRBD1 (5 bases). The V gene lost 2 bases and the J gene lost 7 bases, with 17 bases spanning the gap. Germline CDR1 MGHDK, CDR2 SYGVNS. The length of the CDR3 is 15 residues. In DNA form, the CDR3 reads TGTGCCAGCAGTGAACTGGGGCAGGGAAGGATTGAAGCTTTCTTT. This gives the protein CASSELGQGRIEAFF.

This clonotype occurred a few times. This chain joins TRBV5-8 and TRBJ1-3; 12 nucleotides line up with TRBD1. After removal of 2 bases from V and 10 bases from J, the junction contained 4 bases not matched to a gene. There are 14 residues in the CDR3. Germline V gene data show CDR1 as SGHTS and CDR2 as YDEGEE. CDR3 in amino acids: CASSLPGQGATIYF. The CDR3 bases are TGTGCCAGCAGCTTACCGGGACAGGGGGCGACCATATATTTT.

This clonotype came up a few times. V and J are TRBV7-9 and TRBJ2-2; 8 bases match TRBD1. J gave up 6 bases and V 3 bases, and 9 bases lay outside the gene matches. Germline V gives CDR1 SEHNR, CDR2 FQNEAQ (reference sequence). The CDR3 is 16 residues long. In DNA form, the CDR3 reads TGTGCCAGCAGCTTCTCGGGCCAGGGGGCAGCCGGGGAGCTGTTTTTT. It encodes CASSFSGQGAAGELFF.

Turning to this clonotype: A read error may be the cause here, since a much bigger clone is one base away. Here the CDR3 omits its conserved ending phenylalanine or tryptophan, so a read error is the likely source. The rearrangement uses TRBV9 and TRBJ2-1, with D unresolved. CDR1 and CDR2 (germline): SGDLS, YYNGEE. Trimming took off 4 bases at V and 2 bases at J, with 10 bases between the two ends. This CDR3 comprises 14 residues. CDR3 nucleotide sequence: TGTGCCAGCAGCCCCTACACCGCCTACAATGAGCAGTTCTTA. It encodes CASSPYTAYNEQFL.

The DNA of the CDR3 is TGCAGTGCTAGAGACCCACAGTTGCAACCCTATAATTCACCCCTCCACTTT. The encoded protein is CSARDPQLQPYNSPLHF. The chain carries TRBV20-1 and TRBJ1-6; D remains ambiguous. CDR1 and CDR2 (germline): DFQATT, SNEGSKA (reference sequence). CDR3 size: 17 residues. The V and J ends lost 0 bases and 2 bases respectively, with 14 bases between them.

The table lists this clonotype with a few counts. The J gene is TRBJ1-1, the V gene TRBV12-3 or TRBV12-4, with D unresolved. Between the trimmed V and J ends, which lost 2 bases and 0 bases, there was a span of 10 bases. This CDR3 has 15 amino acids. The CDR3: CASSLSESMNTEAFF. DNA of the CDR3: TGTGCCAGCAGTTTATCGGAGTCGATGAACACTGAAGCTTTCTTT.

The CDR3 region is CASSSDSRMNTEAFF. CDR3 coding DNA: TGCGCCAGCAGCTCCGACAGTCGAATGAACACTGAAGCTTTCTTT. The genes are TRBV5-1 and TRBJ1-1; weak D call: TRBD1 (5 bases). Trimming took 3 bases from V and 0 from J, leaving 12 bases between them. The CDR3 runs 15 residues. Germline CDR1 SGHRS, CDR2 YFSETQ.

The rearrangement uses TRBV6-6 and TRBJ2-3, with 13 nucleotides matching TRBD2. The J segment lost 7 bases and the V segment lost 2 bases, leaving 9 bases of the junction unmatched. Germline CDR1 reads MNHNY; CDR2 reads SVGAGI (reference sequence). The CDR3 is 17 residues long. The CDR3 DNA sequence: TGTGCCAGCAGTTACCGACTAGCGGGAGGTTCTGCATATACGCAGTATTTT. Its protein product is CASSYRLAGGSAYTQYF.

This clonotype appeared a single time. The chain couples TRBV20-1 to TRBJ1-1; a possible D gene is TRBD1 (5 bases). V was pared by 3 bases and J by 1 base, with 12 bases between. Germline-derived CDR1 and CDR2 are DFQATT and SNEGSKA (reference sequence). CDR3 length equals 14 residues. CDR3 protein: CSARSGSPNTEAFF. CDR3 DNA sequence: TGCAGTGCTAGGTCAGGGAGTCCGAACACTGAAGCTTTCTTT.

The rearrangement links TRBV5-1 to TRBJ1-4, with TRBD1 identical over 9 bases. Germline assignment: CDR1 SGHRS and CDR2 YFSETQ. The CDR3 runs 15 residues. J was trimmed by 8 bases and V by 0 bases; bases with no gene match: 5. The CDR3 here is CASSLGTGAGEKLFF. In DNA form, the CDR3 reads TGCGCCAGCAGCTTGGGGACAGGGGCCGGGGAAAAACTGTTTTTT. Full variable domain (remainder filled in from reference TRBV5-1 and TRBJ1-4): KAGVTQTPRYLIKTRGQQVTLSCSPISGHRSVSWYQQTPGQGLQFLFEYFSETQRNKGNFPGRFSGRQFSNSRSEMNVSTLELGDSALYLCASSLGTGAGEKLFFGSGTQLSVL.

This clonotype was observed at least ten times. The chain employs TRBV12-3 or TRBV12-4 and TRBJ2-1, with 9 bases fitting TRBD2. J lost 5 bases, V lost 3 bases, and 11 bases had no gene match. The CDR3 has 17 residues. The CDR3 protein is CASSFDLLRGGDNEQFF. Here the CDR3 DNA reads TGTGCCAGCAGTTTCGATCTTCTGCGGGGGGGTGACAATGAGCAGTTCTTC.

This clonotype turned up a few times. The chain recombines TRBV7-9 with TRBJ1-1; D may be TRBD1 (5 bases). With 2 bases removed from V and 8 bases from J, the gap between germline ends came to 12 bases. Germline V lookup: CDR1 SEHNR, CDR2 FQNEAQ (reference sequence). This CDR3 has 13 amino acids. The CDR3 region has the DNA TGTGCCAGCAGCTTATCTTGGGGGGACGAAGCTTTCTTT. Protein: CASSLSWGDEAFF.

The DNA of the CDR3 is TGTGCCAGCAGCTCTCAGGACTCAAGCACAGATACGCAGTATTTT. It codes for CASSSQDSSTDTQYF. J is TRBJ2-3 and V is TRBV7-9; D possibly corresponds to TRBD2 (5 bases). The CDR3 has 15 amino acids. Trimming pared 4 bases from V and 0 bases from J, leaving 11 bases between. Germline CDR1 is SEHNR and CDR2 is FQNEAQ (reference sequence). Based on the CDR3 plus reference TRBV7-9 and TRBJ2-3, the full variable domain is DTGVSQNPRHKITKRGQNVTFRCDPISEHNRLYWYRQTLGQGPEFLTYFQNEAQLEKSRLLSDRFSAERPKGSFSTLEIQRTEQGDSAMYLCASSSQDSSTDTQYFGPGTRLTVL.